This note documents a single T cell receptor (beta chain) sequence. Its antigen specificity is not known. The record has no base qualities; no much larger clone is one base away. This sample was sequenced with an Illumina MiSeq. TRB rearrangements were amplified by multiplex PCR with BIOMED2 TRB-A/B primer pools. Two consecutive PCRs added Illumina-compatible adapters and 7-nucleotide sample barcodes to the amplicons. All library PCRs used Phusion HS II polymerase. The amplicons were purified from gel with the NucleoSpin Gel and PCR Clean-up kit, measured on Qubit, and combined at roughly 4.3 nM. Before Illumina next-generation sequencing, the quality of the amplicon pool was assessed on an Agilent 2100 Bioanalyzer. From the authors' description of their analysis: Annotation of TRB rearrangements was done in MiXCR 3.0.8 with the default MiXCR reference library. Sequences with fewer than 2 reads and non-productive reads were filtered out, and every unique CDR3 nucleotide sequence was treated as a single clone. R 3.5.1 was used to calculate clonality, diversity, richness and V-J gene usage. GLIPH2 was used to cluster TCRs by CDR3 similarity, and OLGA was used to calculate generation probabilities. Only GLIPH2 clusters with at least four unique TCR clonotypes present in at least three individuals were retained. TCRdb's own reprocessing of the public reads used fastp at Q25 and MiXCR and kept productive beta chains. Rows are unified per CDR3 protein, each entry keeping the most common DNA and genes. These V and J calls originate from TCRdb's pipeline instead of the authors' own analysis. The sample records roughly 11,000 distinct CDR3 sequences, around 31% of which are singletons. The ten largest clones take up more than 13% of the sample.

The source of the sample is a study of T and B cells in COVID-19 patients (TCRdb year 2020). General notes on the study: In this study, adaptive immunity was profiled in COVID-19 patients who either had active infection or had recovered, using TRB and IGH repertoire sequencing of peripheral blood. A recovered cohort was made up of more than 15 patients contributing around 20 samples, mostly after mild to moderate COVID-19 managed as outpatients. A median age of roughly 32 years was recorded in the recovered cohort versus roughly 67 years in the active-infection cohort. Critical illness requiring mechanical ventilation or ECMO was present in about 65% of the 20 patients in the active-infection cohort. Comorbidities linked to unfavorable COVID-19 outcome were present in 18 of 20 patients in the active-infection cohort. The repository of TCR and BCR sequences included just under 70 time points from 40 or so patients, and more than 7 million TCR sequences were analysed. Because samples were available both during active disease and after recovery, a couple of patients were counted in both the recovered and the active cohorts. An age-matched reference group of some 42 healthy donors negative for COVID-19 antibodies was used as the comparison for repertoire analyses. As many as 9 follow-up blood samples were taken per patient, and some of the samples covered different disease stages within the same individual. General conclusions and limits of the study: The recovered cohort had approximately 2,500 exclusive TCR clusters, including over 30 low-pGen clusters. Prospective validation of the reported TCR clusters was stated to be required before clinical use. TRBV/TRBJ gene usage was reported as strongly skewed in patients with COVID-19. Blood samples from mildly ill patients during symptoms and early samples from severe cases were scarce. TRB repertoires were highly clonal in active COVID-19, whereas diversity and richness at recovery rose above healthy donor levels. The cohort was judged too small for assessing how HLA contributes to COVID-19 susceptibility or severity. Specific T cell subsets (CD4+/Treg/CD8+) and sorted SARS-CoV-2-responsive or tetramer+ T cells had not yet been sequenced, and the corresponding sequencing experiments were ongoing.

Genomic DNA extracted from blood, in amounts of roughly 220-550 ng, served as the starting material for amplifying TRB repertoires. The CDR3 has 14 amino acids, counting the end cysteine and phenylalanine. Here the CDR3 DNA is all that survives: 42 bases in frame from base 1. Per the germline V gene, KGHSH is the CDR1 and LQKENI is the CDR2. Between the V and J ends, shortened by 4 bases and 4 bases respectively, the junction contains 13 bases. This receptor was obtained from a human donor with active COVID-19. The sequencing input was blood. The sequence is built from TRBV18 and TRBJ1-2; TRBD1 is possibly the D segment (5 matching bases). The CDR3 region: CASSLNGGAYGYTF. The bases read TGTGCCAGCTCACTAAACGGAGGGGCCTATGGCTACACCTTC.